This is a list of T cell receptor beta chains from one sample in a study of cytomegalovirus exposure and HLA in healthy donors. Produced via immunoSEQ multiplex PCR; TCRdb's table is partial and in-frame only. The sample lists 35,000 to 45,000 clones; about two thirds were seen once. The sequenced sample was PBMCs. The source of these receptors is a man in his 60s in good health and CMV-seropositive. Each CDR3 is given with its conserved first and last residue. The D gene is left open where the match is weak. Expanded clones get a size class; other rows say once, few or many, or leave the size out.

j_call clone_size v_call d_call cdr3_aa cdr3_nt
TRBJ2-2 - TRBV19 - CASSITGNTGELFF TGTGCCAGTAGTATCACCGGGAACACCGGGGAGCTGTTTTTT
TRBJ2-3 few TRBV25-1 - CASSEFNSGDTQYF TGTGCCAGCAGTGAATTTAATAGCGGAGATACGCAGTATTTT
TRBJ1-1 - TRBV5-4 - CASSLLTENTEAFF TGTGCCAGCAGCTTACTGACAGAGAACACTGAAGCTTTCTTT
TRBJ2-7 - TRBV5-1 - CASSLDSSMGFFDEQYF TGCGCCAGCAGCTTAGACAGCTCGATGGGGTTTTTCGACGAGCAGTACTTC
TRBJ2-7 - TRBV6-5 - CASRRDSSSYEQYF TGTGCCAGCAGACGGGATTCCAGCTCCTACGAGCAGTACTTC
TRBJ1-1 few TRBV5-1 TRBD1 CASSWDSLEAFF TGCGCCAGCAGCTGGGACAGTCTTGAAGCTTTCTTT
TRBJ2-3 - TRBV19 TRBD2 CASSIDGRGTSDTQYF TGTGCCAGTAGTATAGACGGGAGGGGCACCTCAGATACGCAGTATTTT
TRBJ2-5 - TRBV29-1 TRBD2 CSVDGLAGGGEETQYF TGCAGCGTTGATGGACTAGCGGGAGGTGGAGAAGAGACCCAGTACTTC
TRBJ1-5 - TRBV19 TRBD1 CASSVTGGSYSNQPQHF TGTGCCAGTAGTGTTACAGGGGGCAGCTATAGCAATCAGCCCCAGCATTTT
TRBJ2-5 few TRBV27 TRBD2 CASSPLGTSGQETQYF TGTGCCAGCAGTCCTTTAGGGACTAGCGGCCAAGAGACCCAGTACTTC
TRBJ2-7 - TRBV7-2 - CASSPGRGLLGYEQYF TGTGCCAGCAGCCCGGGAAGAGGGCTCCTAGGATACGAGCAGTACTTC
TRBJ1-1 once TRBV10-1 TRBD1 CASSESGTGGPEAFF TGCGCCAGCAGTGAGTCCGGGACAGGGGGTCCTGAAGCTTTCTTT
TRBJ1-6 - TRBV27 - CASGSHLVGSPLHF TGTGCCAGCGGCTCGCATCTAGTTGGTTCACCCCTCCACTTT
TRBJ1-6 - TRBV25-1 TRBD1 CASQDRVNSPLHF TGTGCCAGTCAGGACAGGGTCAATTCACCCCTCCACTTT
TRBJ2-2 few TRBV7-3 TRBD2 CASRAGEGTGELFF TGTGCCAGCAGAGCGGGGGAGGGGACCGGGGAGCTGTTTTTT
TRBJ2-1 - TRBV6-5 TRBD2 CASSYSSGGYNEQFF TGTGCCAGCAGTTACAGTAGCGGGGGCTACAATGAGCAGTTCTTC
TRBJ1-2 - TRBV6-5 TRBD1 CASSLTGTNYGYTF TGTGCCAGCAGCTTGACAGGGACTAACTATGGCTACACCTTC
TRBJ2-1 - TRBV4-3 TRBD1 CASSQELRQGNNEQFF TGCGCCAGCAGCCAAGAGTTGAGACAGGGAAACAATGAGCAGTTCTTC
TRBJ1-2 - TRBV28 - CASRQTGTYGYTF TGTGCCAGCAGACAGACAGGAACCTATGGCTACACCTTC
TRBJ1-5 - TRBV6-5 TRBD1 CASSRGQGNQPQHF TGTGCCAGCAGCCGTGGACAGGGGAATCAGCCCCAGCATTTT
TRBJ1-4 - TRBV19 TRBD1 CASSAHRGPNEKLFF TGTGCCAGTAGTGCCCACAGGGGGCCGAATGAAAAACTGTTTTTT
TRBJ2-7 once TRBV9 - CASSVGLGDYEQYF TGTGCCAGCAGCGTAGGGTTAGGGGACTACGAGCAGTACTTC
TRBJ2-3 - TRBV6-1 - CASSEGTLYTDTQYF TGTGCCAGCAGTGAAGGGACACTTTACACAGATACGCAGTATTTT
TRBJ2-1 - TRBV7-2 - CASSFSRGEQFF TGTGCCAGCAGCTTTTCGCGGGGTGAGCAGTTCTTC
TRBJ2-7 - TRBV2 TRBD2 CASSDTTGTSYEQYF TGTGCCAGCAGTGATACCACCGGGACTAGCTACGAGCAGTACTTC
TRBJ2-7 - TRBV27 TRBD1 CASSLKGAGEQYF TGTGCCAGCAGTTTGAAGGGGGCGGGCGAGCAGTACTTC